Each of the 6 T cell receptor beta chains below was sequenced from the same sample in a study of blood T cell repertoires in COVID-19. Some clones are missing from TCRdb's copy, which holds only in-frame ones; the method was immunoSEQ multiplex PCR. The data show a few hundred thousand clones, with about 90% seen just once and roughly 2.5% held by the top ten. The specimen was peripheral blood. These receptors all stem from a woman in her fifties or sixties with acute or convalescent COVID-19.

The V call is TRBV19, the J call TRBJ2-7, with D perhaps TRBD1 (5 bases). Germline CDR1 and CDR2: LNHDA and SQIVND (reference sequence). The CDR3 is 14 amino acids. The germline V and J ends were trimmed by 6 bases and 1 base, with 13 bases remaining between them. CDR3 region: CASRKGAGSYEQYF. The CDR3 DNA reads TGTGCCAGTAGGAAAGGGGCTGGGTCCTACGAGCAGTACTTC. The full variable domain, completed using reference TRBV19 and TRBJ2-7, is DGGITQSPKYLFRKEGQNVTLSCEQNLNHDAMYWYRQDPGQGLRLIYYSQIVNDFQKGDIAEGYSVSREKKESFPLTVTSAQKNPTAFYLCASRKGAGSYEQYFGPGTRLTVT.

The chain is built from TRBV20-1 and TRBJ2-5; the D gene is possibly TRBD2 (7 bases). Looked up from germline, CDR1 is DFQATT and CDR2 is SNEGSKA (reference sequence). CDR3 length: 13 residues. V lost 3 bases and J lost 4, with 12 bases in between. CDR3 nucleotide sequence: TGCAGTGCTAGTTGGGGGGGCGGAGAGACCCAGTACTTC. Its protein is CSASWGGGETQYF.

The chain is built from TRBV2 and TRBJ2-1, with D possibly TRBD2 on 6 matching bases. V shed 1 base and J shed 10 bases, with 11 bases lying between them. This CDR3 region has 13 residues. Germline CDR1 is SNHLY and CDR2 is FYNNEI. The CDR3 loop reads CASSEEEGKEQFF. DNA for the CDR3: TGTGCCAGCAGTGAAGAGGAGGGAAAGGAGCAGTTCTTC.

This clone was seen a few times. V usage is TRBV28 and J usage is TRBJ2-7; 13 bases match TRBD2. The CDR3 loop spans 14 amino acids. CDR1 and CDR2 from the germline V gene are MDHEN and SYDVKM. V lost 5 bases to trimming and J lost 7 bases; unmatched junction nucleotides: 5. CDR3 sequence: CASSTSGRGGEQYF. The CDR3 region has the DNA TGTGCCAGCAGTACTAGCGGGAGGGGCGGGGAGCAGTACTTC.

This clone was detected a few times. The CDR3 loop is CASSPLFLGNTEAFF. In DNA form, the CDR3 reads TGTGCCAGCTCACCACTTTTCCTAGGGAACACTGAAGCTTTCTTT. The V gene is TRBV18, the J gene TRBJ1-1; D unclear. This CDR3 is 15 amino acids long. Trimming left V 1 base short and J 1 base short, with 10 bases between. In germline, CDR1 is KGHSH, CDR2 LQKENI.

The genes are TRBV6-5 and TRBJ2-3; possible D gene TRBD1, 7 bases. This CDR3 spans 15 amino acids. Trimming pared 8 bases from V and 1 base from J, leaving 16 bases between. The germline V gene has CDR1 MNHEY and CDR2 SVGAGI. For the CDR3, the DNA is TGTGCCAGCTCCAGGGGGGTTGGGGGCACAGATACGCAGTATTTT. Translated: CASSRGVGGTDTQYF.